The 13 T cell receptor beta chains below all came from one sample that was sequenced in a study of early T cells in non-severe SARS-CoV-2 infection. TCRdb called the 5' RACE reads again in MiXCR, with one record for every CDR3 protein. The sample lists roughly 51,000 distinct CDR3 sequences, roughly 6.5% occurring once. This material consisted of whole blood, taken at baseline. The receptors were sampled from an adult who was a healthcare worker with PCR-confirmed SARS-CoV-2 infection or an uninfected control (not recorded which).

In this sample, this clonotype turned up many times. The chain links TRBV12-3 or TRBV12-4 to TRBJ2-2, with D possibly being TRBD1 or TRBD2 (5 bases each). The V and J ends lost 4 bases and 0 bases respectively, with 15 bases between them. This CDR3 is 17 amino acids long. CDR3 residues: CASSWPTGTANTGELFF. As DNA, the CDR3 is TGTGCCAGCAGTTGGCCCACGGGGACCGCGAACACCGGGGAGCTGTTTTTT.

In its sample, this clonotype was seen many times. CDR3 DNA: TGTGCCAGCAGGACCCCCGGGGCCGGTCGAGCCTACGAGCAGTACTTC. Its translation is CASRTPGAGRAYEQYF. The J gene is TRBJ2-7, the V gene TRBV6-2 or TRBV6-3; D tentatively fits TRBD1 or TRBD2 (5 bases each). CDR3 size: 16 residues. Germline CDR1 is MNHEY and CDR2 is SVGEGT. Trimming took off 6 bases at V and 2 bases at J, with 20 bases between the two ends.

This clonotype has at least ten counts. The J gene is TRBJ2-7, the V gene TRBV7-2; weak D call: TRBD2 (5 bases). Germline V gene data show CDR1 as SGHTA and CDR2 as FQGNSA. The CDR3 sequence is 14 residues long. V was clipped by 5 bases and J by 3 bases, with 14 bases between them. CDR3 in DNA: TGTGCCAGCAGCCATCCGTCGGGAAACTACGAGCAGTACTTC. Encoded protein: CASSHPSGNYEQYF.

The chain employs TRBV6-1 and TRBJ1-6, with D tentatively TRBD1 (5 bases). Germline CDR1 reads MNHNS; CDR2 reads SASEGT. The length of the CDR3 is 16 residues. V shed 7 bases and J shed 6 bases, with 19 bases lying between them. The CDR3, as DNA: TGTGCCAGCACCTACGATGGAGGGGAGGGTAATTCACCCCTCCACTTT. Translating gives CASTYDGGEGNSPLHF.

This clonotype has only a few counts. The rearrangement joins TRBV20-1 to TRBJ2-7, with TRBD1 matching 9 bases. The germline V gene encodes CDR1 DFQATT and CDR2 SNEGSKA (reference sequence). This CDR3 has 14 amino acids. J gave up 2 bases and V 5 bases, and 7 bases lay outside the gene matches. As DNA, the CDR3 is TGCAGTGCTCGTAGGACAGGGGAGGCCTACGAGCAGTACTTC. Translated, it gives CSARRTGEAYEQYF.

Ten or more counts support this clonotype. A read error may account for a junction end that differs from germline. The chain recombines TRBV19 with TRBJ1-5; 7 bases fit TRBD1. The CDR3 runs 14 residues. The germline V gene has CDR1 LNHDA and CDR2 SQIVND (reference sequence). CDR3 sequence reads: CASSPQGEGQPQRF. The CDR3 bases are TGTGCCAGTAGTCCCCAGGGGGAAGGTCAGCCCCAGCGTTTT.

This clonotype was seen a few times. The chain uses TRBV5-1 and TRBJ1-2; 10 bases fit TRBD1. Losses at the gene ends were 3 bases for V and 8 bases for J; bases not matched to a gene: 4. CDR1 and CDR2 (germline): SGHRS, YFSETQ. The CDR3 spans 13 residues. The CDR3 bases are TGCGCCAGCAGCTCCGGGACAGGGGACGGCTACACCTTC. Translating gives CASSSGTGDGYTF.

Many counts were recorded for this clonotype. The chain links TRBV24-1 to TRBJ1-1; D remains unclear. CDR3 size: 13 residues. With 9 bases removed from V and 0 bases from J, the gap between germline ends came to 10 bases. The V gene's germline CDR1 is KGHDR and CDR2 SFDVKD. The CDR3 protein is CATQGAVNTEAFF. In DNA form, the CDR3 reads TGTGCCACCCAAGGAGCGGTGAACACTGAAGCTTTCTTT.

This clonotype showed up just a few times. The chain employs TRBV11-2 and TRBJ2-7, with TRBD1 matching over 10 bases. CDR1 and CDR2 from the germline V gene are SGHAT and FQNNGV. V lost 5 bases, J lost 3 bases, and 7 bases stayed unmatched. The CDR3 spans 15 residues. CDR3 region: CASSRRDRGRYEQYF. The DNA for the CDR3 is TGTGCCAGCAGCCGCCGGGACAGGGGACGCTACGAGCAGTACTTC.

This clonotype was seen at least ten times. The CDR3 sequence is CASRGGLAGKETQYF. In DNA form, the CDR3 reads TGTGCCAGCAGGGGGGGACTAGCGGGAAAAGAGACCCAGTACTTC. This chain links TRBV7-9 with TRBJ2-5; 13 nucleotides line up with TRBD2. Losses at the gene ends were 6 bases for V and 3 bases for J; bases not matched to a gene: 4. The CDR3 spans 15 residues. Germline V lookup: CDR1 SEHNR, CDR2 FQNEAQ (reference sequence).

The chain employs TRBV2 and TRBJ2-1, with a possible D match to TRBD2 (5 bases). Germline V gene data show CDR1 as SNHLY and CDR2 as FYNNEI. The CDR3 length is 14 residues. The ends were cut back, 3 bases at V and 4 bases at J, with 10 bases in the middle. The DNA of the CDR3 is TGTGCCAGCAGTGAGTCGCGGGCTTACAATGAGCAGTTCTTC. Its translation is CASSESRAYNEQFF.

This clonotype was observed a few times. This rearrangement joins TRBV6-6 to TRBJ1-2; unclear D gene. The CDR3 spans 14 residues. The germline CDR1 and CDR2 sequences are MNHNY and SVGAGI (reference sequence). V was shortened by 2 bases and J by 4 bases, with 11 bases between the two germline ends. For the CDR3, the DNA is TGTGCCAGCAGTTACGAAACAGATAGCTATGGCTACACCTTC. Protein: CASSYETDSYGYTF.

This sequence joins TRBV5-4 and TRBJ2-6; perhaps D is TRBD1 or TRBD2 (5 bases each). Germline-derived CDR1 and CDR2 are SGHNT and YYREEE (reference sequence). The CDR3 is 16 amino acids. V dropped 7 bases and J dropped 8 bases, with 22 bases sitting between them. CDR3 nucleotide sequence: TGTGCCAGCCAGCCCTCTGGGGGAACCGGGCCCAACGTCCTGACTTTC. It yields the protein CASQPSGGTGPNVLTF.